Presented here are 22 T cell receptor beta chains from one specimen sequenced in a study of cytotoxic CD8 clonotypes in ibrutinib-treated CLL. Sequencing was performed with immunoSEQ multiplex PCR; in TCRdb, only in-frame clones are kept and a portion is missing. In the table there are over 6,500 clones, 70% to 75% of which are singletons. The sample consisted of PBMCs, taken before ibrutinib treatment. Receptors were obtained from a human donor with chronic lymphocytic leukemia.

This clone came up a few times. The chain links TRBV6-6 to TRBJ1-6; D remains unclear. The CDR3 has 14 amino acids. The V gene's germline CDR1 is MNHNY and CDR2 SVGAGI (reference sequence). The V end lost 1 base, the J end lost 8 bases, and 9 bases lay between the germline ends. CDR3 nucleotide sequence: TGTGCCAGCAGTTACTTGCGAGAGGATTCACCCCTCCACTTT. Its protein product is CASSYLREDSPLHF.

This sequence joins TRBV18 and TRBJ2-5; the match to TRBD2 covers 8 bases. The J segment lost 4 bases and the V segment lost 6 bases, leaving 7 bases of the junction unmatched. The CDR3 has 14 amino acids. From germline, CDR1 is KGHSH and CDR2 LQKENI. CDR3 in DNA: TGTGCCAGCTCCCCTCCCGCGGGAGGAGAGACCCAGTACTTC. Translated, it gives CASSPPAGGETQYF.

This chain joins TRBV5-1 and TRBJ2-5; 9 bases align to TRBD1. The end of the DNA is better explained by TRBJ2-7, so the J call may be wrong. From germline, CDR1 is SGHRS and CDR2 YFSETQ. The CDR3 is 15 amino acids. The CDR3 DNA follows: TGCGCCAGCAGCCTAGGGACAGGGCAGGGGGCCGAGCAGTACTTC. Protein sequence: CASSLGTGQGAEQYF.

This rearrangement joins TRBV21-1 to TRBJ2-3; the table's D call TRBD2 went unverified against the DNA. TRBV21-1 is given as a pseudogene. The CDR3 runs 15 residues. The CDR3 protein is CASSNYGERTDTQYF. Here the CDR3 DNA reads TGTGCCAGCAGCAACTACGGGGAACGCACAGATACGCAGTATTTT.

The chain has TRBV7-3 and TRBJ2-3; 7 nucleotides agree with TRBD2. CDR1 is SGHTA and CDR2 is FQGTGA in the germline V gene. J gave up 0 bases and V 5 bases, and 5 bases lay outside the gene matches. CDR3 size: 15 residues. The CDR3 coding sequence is TGTGCCAGCAGCCTACCGGGAGGAAGCACAGATACGCAGTATTTT. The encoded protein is CASSLPGGSTDTQYF. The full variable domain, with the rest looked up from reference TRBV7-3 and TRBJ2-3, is GAGVSQTPSNKVTEKGKYVELRCDPISGHTALYWYRQSLGQGPEFLIYFQGTGAADDSGLPNDRFFAVRPEGSVSTLKIQRTERGDSAVYLCASSLPGGSTDTQYFGPGTRLTVL.

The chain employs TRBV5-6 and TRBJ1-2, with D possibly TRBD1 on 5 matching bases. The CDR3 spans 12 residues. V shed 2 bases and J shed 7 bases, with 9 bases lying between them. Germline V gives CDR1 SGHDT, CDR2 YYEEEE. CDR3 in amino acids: CASSLGGVGYTF. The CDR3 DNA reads TGTGCCAGCAGCTTAGGAGGGGTTGGCTACACCTTC.

Here the CDR3 reads CASSSKVFSGNTIYF. CDR3 nucleotide sequence: TGTGCCAGCAGCTCAAAAGTCTTCTCTGGAAACACCATATATTTT. The V gene is TRBV11-2, the J gene TRBJ1-3, with D hard to call. V was clipped by 4 bases and J by 0 bases, with 10 bases between them. This CDR3 contains 15 residues. Germline values: CDR1 SGHAT, CDR2 FQNNGV.

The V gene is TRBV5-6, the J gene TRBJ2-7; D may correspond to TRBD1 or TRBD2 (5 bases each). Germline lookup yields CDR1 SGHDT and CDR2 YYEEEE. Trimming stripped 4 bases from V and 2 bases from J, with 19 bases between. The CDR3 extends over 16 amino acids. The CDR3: CASSKLPGAMAYEQYF. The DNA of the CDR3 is TGTGCCAGCAGCAAACTCCCCGGGGCCATGGCCTACGAGCAGTACTTC.

CDR3 protein: CASSRKTYGYTF. CDR3 coding DNA: TGTGCCAGCAGCCGAAAGACCTATGGCTACACCTTC. The J gene is TRBJ1-2, the V gene TRBV7-4; D call uncertain. Trimming shortened V by 5 bases and J by 4 bases, and 8 bases separated the two germline ends. The CDR3 consists of 12 residues. Per the germline V gene, CDR1 is SGHVT and CDR2 is SQSDAQ.

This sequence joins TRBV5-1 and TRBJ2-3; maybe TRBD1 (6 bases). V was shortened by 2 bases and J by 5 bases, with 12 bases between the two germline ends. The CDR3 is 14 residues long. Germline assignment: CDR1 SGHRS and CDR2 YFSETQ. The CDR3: CASSFQGQQDTQYF. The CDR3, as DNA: TGCGCCAGCAGCTTTCAAGGACAGCAAGATACGCAGTATTTT.

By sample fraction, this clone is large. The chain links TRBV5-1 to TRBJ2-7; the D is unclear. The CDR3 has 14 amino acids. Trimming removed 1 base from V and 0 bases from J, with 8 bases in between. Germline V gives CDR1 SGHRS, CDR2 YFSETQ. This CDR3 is CASSLRQDSYEQYF. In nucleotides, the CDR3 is TGCGCCAGCAGCTTGAGACAAGACTCCTACGAGCAGTACTTC.

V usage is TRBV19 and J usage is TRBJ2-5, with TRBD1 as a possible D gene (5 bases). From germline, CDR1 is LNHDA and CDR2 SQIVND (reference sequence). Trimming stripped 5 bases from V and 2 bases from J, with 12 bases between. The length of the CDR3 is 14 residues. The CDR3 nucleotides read TGTGCCAGTAGTCCGCGGAACAGGCAAGAGACCCAGTACTTC. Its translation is CASSPRNRQETQYF.

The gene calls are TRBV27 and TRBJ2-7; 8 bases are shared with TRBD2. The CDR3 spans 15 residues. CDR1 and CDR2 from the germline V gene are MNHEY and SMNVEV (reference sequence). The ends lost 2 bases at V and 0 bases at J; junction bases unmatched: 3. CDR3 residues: CASSLKSGGSYEQYF. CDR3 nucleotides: TGTGCCAGCAGTTTAAAGAGCGGGGGCTCCTACGAGCAGTACTTC.

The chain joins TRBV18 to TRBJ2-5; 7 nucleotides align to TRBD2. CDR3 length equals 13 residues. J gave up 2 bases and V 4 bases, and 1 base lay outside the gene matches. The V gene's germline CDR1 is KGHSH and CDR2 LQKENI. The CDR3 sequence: CASSLRGQETQYF. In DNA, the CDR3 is TGTGCCAGCTCACTGCGGGGGCAAGAGACCCAGTACTTC.

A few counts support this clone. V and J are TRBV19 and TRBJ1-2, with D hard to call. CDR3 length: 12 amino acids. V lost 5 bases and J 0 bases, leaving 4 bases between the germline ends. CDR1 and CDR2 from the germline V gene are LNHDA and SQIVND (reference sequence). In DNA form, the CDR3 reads TGTGCCAGTAGTGTATCTAACTATGGCTACACCTTC. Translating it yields CASSVSNYGYTF.

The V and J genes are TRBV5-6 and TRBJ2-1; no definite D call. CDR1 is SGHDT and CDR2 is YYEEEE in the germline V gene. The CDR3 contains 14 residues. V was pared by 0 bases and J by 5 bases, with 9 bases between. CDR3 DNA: TGTGCCAGCAGCTTGGATCCAGAACACAATGAGCAGTTCTTC. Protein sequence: CASSLDPEHNEQFF.

Here the CDR3 reads CASSAYSSNTEAFF. The CDR3 DNA reads TGTGCCAGCAGTGCGTACAGCTCGAACACTGAAGCTTTCTTT. V usage is TRBV6-1 and J usage is TRBJ1-1, with D unresolved. The CDR3 runs 14 residues. V was trimmed by 4 bases and J by 1 base, leaving 10 bases between them. Germline CDR1 and CDR2: MNHNS and SASEGT.

CDR3 nucleotides: TGTGCCACCAGAGCAGGGGCCAAAAACATTCAGTACTTC. Residues: CATRAGAKNIQYF. This chain connects TRBV15 to TRBJ2-4, with D possibly being TRBD1 (5 bases). The length of the CDR3 is 13 residues. Germline-derived CDR1 and CDR2 are LNHNV and YYDKDF (reference sequence). Trimming stripped 6 bases from V and 1 base from J, with 7 bases between.

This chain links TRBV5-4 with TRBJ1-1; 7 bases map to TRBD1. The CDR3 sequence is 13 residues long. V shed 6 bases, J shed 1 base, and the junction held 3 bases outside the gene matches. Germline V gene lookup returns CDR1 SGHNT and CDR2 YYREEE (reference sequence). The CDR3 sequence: CASKTGANTEAFF. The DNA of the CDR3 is TGTGCCAGCAAAACAGGGGCGAACACTGAAGCTTTCTTT.

The CDR3 is CASSLAPLAGGTYEQYF. The CDR3 bases are TGTGCCAGCAGCTTGGCGCCACTAGCGGGGGGGACCTACGAGCAGTACTTC. This sequence joins TRBV5-4 and TRBJ2-7; TRBD2 aligns across 13 bases. The V segment lost 0 bases and the J segment 2 bases; nucleotides outside the gene matches: 5. The length of the CDR3 is 17 residues. The germline CDR1 and CDR2 sequences are SGHNT and YYREEE (reference sequence).

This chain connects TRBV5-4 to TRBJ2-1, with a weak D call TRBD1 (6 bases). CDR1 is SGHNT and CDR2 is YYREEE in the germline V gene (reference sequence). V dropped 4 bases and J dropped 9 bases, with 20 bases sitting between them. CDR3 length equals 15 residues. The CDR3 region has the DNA TGTGCCAGCAGCCCTGGGGGCAGGGGTGGCCTTGAGCAGTTCTTC. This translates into CASSPGGRGGLEQFF.

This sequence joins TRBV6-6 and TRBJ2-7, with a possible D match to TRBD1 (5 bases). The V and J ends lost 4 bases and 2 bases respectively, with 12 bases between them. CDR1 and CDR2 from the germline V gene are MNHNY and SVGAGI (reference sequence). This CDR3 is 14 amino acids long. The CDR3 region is CASSSPTAAYEQYF. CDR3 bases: TGTGCCAGCAGTTCTCCGACAGCTGCCTACGAGCAGTACTTC.